A single sample is the source of the 18 T cell receptor beta chains below, sequenced in a study of cytomegalovirus exposure and HLA in healthy donors. PCR was performed using 60 Vbeta and 13 Jbeta primers. This table comes from immunoSEQ multiplex PCR, and its TCRdb copy is limited to in-frame clones, with some not included. The sample holds approximately 280,000 clones, 75% to 90% seen once. Sequencing was carried out using PBMCs. The receptors shown here come from a middle-aged man in good health and CMV-seropositive.

The rearrangement links TRBV11-2 to TRBJ1-1; 7 positions agree with TRBD1. The CDR3 contains 15 residues. The V segment lost 1 base and the J segment 1 base; nucleotides outside the gene matches: 3. Germline values: CDR1 SGHAT, CDR2 FQNNGV. CDR3 sequence: CASSLVNRGNTEAFF. CDR3 nucleotide sequence: TGTGCCAGCAGCTTAGTAAACAGGGGGAACACTGAAGCTTTCTTT.

This rearrangement joins TRBV6-1 to TRBJ2-7, with 10 nucleotides matching TRBD1. The germline CDR1 and CDR2 sequences are MNHNS and SASEGT. The length of the CDR3 is 15 residues. Germline trimming cut 4 bases from V and 3 bases from J; bases unmatched to any gene: 6. This CDR3 reads CASSGRDRGNYEQYF. For the CDR3, the DNA is TGTGCCAGCAGTGGTAGGGACAGGGGAAACTACGAGCAGTACTTC.

This sequence joins TRBV5-1 and TRBJ2-3; D remains unclear. V dropped 4 bases and J dropped 0 bases, with 12 bases sitting between them. The CDR3 runs 15 residues. The germline gives CDR1 SGHRS, CDR2 YFSETQ. CDR3 residues: CASSPRQSSTDTQYF. DNA for the CDR3: TGCGCCAGCAGCCCACGACAATCTAGCACAGATACGCAGTATTTT.

The chain recombines TRBV19 with TRBJ1-2, with 10 nucleotides matching TRBD1. The V gene end was trimmed by 7 bases and the J gene end by 7 bases; junction bases not matched to a gene: 6. The CDR3 sequence is 13 residues long. From germline, CDR1 is LNHDA and CDR2 SQIVND (reference sequence). CDR3 nucleotides: TGTGCCAGTACCTCGACAGGGGGCGGTGGCTACACCTTC. It specifies CASTSTGGGGYTF.

This clone has just one count. The V and J genes are TRBV9 and TRBJ2-3; TRBD1 matches 7 bases. V lost 4 bases and J lost 1; bases outside the gene matches: 3. The CDR3 length is 14 residues. Germline CDR1 reads SGDLS; CDR2 reads YYNGEE. The DNA for the CDR3 is TGTGCCAGCAGCTATACAGGGGGCACAGATACGCAGTATTTT. It is translated as CASSYTGGTDTQYF.

The chain recombines TRBV5-1 with TRBJ2-1, with TRBD2 matching 8 bases. The CDR3 totals 15 residues. Per germline, CDR1 SGHRS and CDR2 YFSETQ. V was pared by 2 bases and J by 4 bases, with 5 bases of the junction left unmatched. The CDR3 bases are TGCGCCAGCAGCTTTGCGGCGGGAGGTTACAATGAGCAGTTCTTC. It specifies CASSFAAGGYNEQFF.

V gene TRBV28 combines with J gene TRBJ2-7; 10 positions agree with TRBD2. The V and J ends lost 11 bases and 2 bases, in that order; junction bases with no gene match: 6. Germline CDR1 and CDR2: MDHEN and SYDVKM. CDR3 length: 13 amino acids. CDR3 residues: CAGAGGPTYEQYF. The CDR3 nucleotides read TGTGCCGGAGCGGGAGGGCCCACCTACGAGCAGTACTTC.

This clone was seen a single time. This chain links TRBV4-2 with TRBJ1-2; 7 nucleotides line up with TRBD1. Germline assignment: CDR1 LGHNA and CDR2 YNFKEQ. With V trimmed by 1 base and J by 0 bases, 14 bases remained unmatched. The CDR3 runs to 19 residues. The CDR3 spells CASSQAARDWDRANYGYTF. The CDR3 coding sequence is TGTGCCAGCAGCCAAGCCGCGCGAGACTGGGACAGAGCTAACTATGGCTACACCTTC.

The chain has TRBV7-9 and TRBJ2-1, with TRBD2 matching 11 bases. CDR1 SEHNR and CDR2 FQNEAQ come from the germline V gene (reference sequence). With V trimmed by 4 bases and J by 5 bases, 7 bases remained unmatched. This CDR3 comprises 16 residues. The CDR3: CASSSPTSGSHNEQFF. The CDR3 nucleotides read TGTGCCAGCAGCTCACCCACTAGCGGGAGTCACAATGAGCAGTTCTTC.

This clone was found once. This rearrangement joins TRBV28 to TRBJ1-5; D perhaps matches TRBD1 (5 bases). V lost 6 bases and J lost 3, with 18 bases in between. The CDR3 consists of 16 residues. Looked up from germline, CDR1 is MDHEN and CDR2 is SYDVKM. CDR3 region: CASRTSRDSHNQPQHF. The CDR3 region has the DNA TGTGCCAGCAGGACTTCCCGGGACTCCCACAATCAGCCCCAGCATTTT.

The chain carries TRBV5-3 and TRBJ1-5; no definite D call. TRBV5-3 is placed among ORFs of uncertain function. The V and J ends lost 1 base and 7 bases respectively, with 9 bases between them. This CDR3 comprises 13 residues. In nucleotides, the CDR3 is TGTGCCAGAAGCTTGACTGATTGGCAGCCCCAGCATTTT. Residues: CARSLTDWQPQHF.

The gene calls are TRBV11-2 and TRBJ2-7, with 11 bases that match TRBD2. The CDR3 length is 15 residues. Germline lookup yields CDR1 SGHAT and CDR2 FQNNGV. V lost 7 bases to trimming and J lost 0 bases; unmatched junction nucleotides: 5. The CDR3 DNA follows: TGTGCCAGCACCGTAGCGGGAGGGACCTCCTACGAGCAGTACTTC. Protein product: CASTVAGGTSYEQYF.

The CDR3: CAWTLQPSGGYTF. The DNA of the CDR3 is TGTGCCTGGACCCTACAGCCGTCTGGTGGCTACACCTTC. The V call is TRBV30, the J call TRBJ1-2; D is unclear. The CDR3 is 13 residues long. V gave up 4 bases and J gave up 7 bases, with 16 bases separating them. Germline CDR1 is GTSNPN and CDR2 is SVGIG (reference sequence).

This clone has more than one count but fewer than ten. The rearrangement joins TRBV4-3 to TRBJ2-7; maybe TRBD2 (5 bases). Germline V CDR1 and CDR2: LGHNA, YSLEER. Trimming shortened V by 1 base and J by 0 bases, and 19 bases separated the two germline ends. The length of the CDR3 is 18 residues. CDR3 coding DNA: TGCGCCAGCAGCCAAGGGAGCGGACTCTCGAGGAGCTCCTACGAGCAGTACTTC. Protein: CASSQGSGLSRSSYEQYF.

This chain links TRBV28 with TRBJ2-7; 7 nucleotides align to TRBD1. The CDR3 spans 12 residues. Losses at the gene ends were 4 bases for V and 6 bases for J; bases not matched to a gene: 3. The germline CDR1 and CDR2 sequences are MDHEN and SYDVKM. Here the CDR3 DNA reads TGTGCCAGCAGTTCCGACAGGGTCGAGCAGTACTTC. Its translation: CASSSDRVEQYF.

J is TRBJ2-5 and V is TRBV5-1; TRBD2 matches 10 bases. CDR3 length: 15 amino acids. The germline gives CDR1 SGHRS, CDR2 YFSETQ. V shed 4 bases and J 1 base; nucleotides not matched to a gene: 4. CDR3 in amino acids: CASSPRLAGQETQYF. The CDR3 DNA follows: TGCGCCAGCAGCCCAAGACTAGCGGGCCAAGAGACCCAGTACTTC.

The CDR3 sequence: CASSLGGASNQPQHF. DNA of the CDR3: TGTGCCAGCAGTCTAGGGGGGGCTAGCAATCAGCCCCAGCATTTT. J is TRBJ1-5 and V is TRBV28; D perhaps matches TRBD1 (6 bases). From germline, CDR1 is MDHEN and CDR2 SYDVKM. V gave up 5 bases and J gave up 0 bases, with 11 bases separating them. The CDR3 length is 15 residues.

The chain links TRBV7-2 to TRBJ2-5; D gene unclear. Germline CDR1 is SGHTA and CDR2 is FQGNSA. CDR3 length: 12 amino acids. The ends were cut back, 5 bases at V and 2 bases at J, with 6 bases in the middle. CDR3 sequence: CASSEAQETQYF. CDR3 DNA: TGTGCCAGCAGCGAGGCTCAAGAGACCCAGTACTTC.